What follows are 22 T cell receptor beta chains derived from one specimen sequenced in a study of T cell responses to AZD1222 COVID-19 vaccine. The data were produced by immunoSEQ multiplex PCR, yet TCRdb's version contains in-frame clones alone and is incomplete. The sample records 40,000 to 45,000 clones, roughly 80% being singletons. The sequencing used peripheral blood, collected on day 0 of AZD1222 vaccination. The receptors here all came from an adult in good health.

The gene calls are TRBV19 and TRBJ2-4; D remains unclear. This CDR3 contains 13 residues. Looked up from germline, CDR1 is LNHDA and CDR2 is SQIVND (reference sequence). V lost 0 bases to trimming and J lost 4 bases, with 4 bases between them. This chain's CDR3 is CASSIDDKNIQYF. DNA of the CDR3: TGTGCCAGTAGTATAGATGATAAAAACATTCAGTACTTC. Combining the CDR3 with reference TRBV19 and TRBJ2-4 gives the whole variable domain DGGITQSPKYLFRKEGQNVTLSCEQNLNHDAMYWYRQDPGQGLRLIYYSQIVNDFQKGDIAEGYSVSREKKESFPLTVTSAQKNPTAFYLCASSIDDKNIQYFGAGTRLSVL.

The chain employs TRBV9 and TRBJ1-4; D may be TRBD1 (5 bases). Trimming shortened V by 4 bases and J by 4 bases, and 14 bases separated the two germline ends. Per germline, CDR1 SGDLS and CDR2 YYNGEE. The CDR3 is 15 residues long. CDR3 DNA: TGTGCCAGCAGCCCCGGGGCAGGTGGTAATGAAAAACTGTTTTTT. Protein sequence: CASSPGAGGNEKLFF.

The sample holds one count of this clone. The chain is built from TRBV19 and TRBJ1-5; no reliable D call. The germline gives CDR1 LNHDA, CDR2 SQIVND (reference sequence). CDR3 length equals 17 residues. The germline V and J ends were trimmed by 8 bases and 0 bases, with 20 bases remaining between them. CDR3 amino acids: CASRNGRRTDSNQPQHF. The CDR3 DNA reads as TGTGCCAGTCGCAATGGACGACGGACCGATAGCAATCAGCCCCAGCATTTT.

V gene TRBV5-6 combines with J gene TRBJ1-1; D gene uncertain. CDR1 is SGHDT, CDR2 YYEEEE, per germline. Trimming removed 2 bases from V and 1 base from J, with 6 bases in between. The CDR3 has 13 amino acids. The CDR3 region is CASSFGRNTEAFF. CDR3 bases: TGTGCCAGCAGCTTCGGCAGGAACACTGAAGCTTTCTTT.

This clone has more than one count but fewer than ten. CDR3 loop: CASRSGSNQPQHF. The CDR3 DNA sequence: TGTGCCAGCAGGTCCGGGAGCAATCAGCCCCAGCATTTT. The chain has TRBV6-5 and TRBJ1-5; D remains unclear. Germline V lookup: CDR1 MNHEY, CDR2 SVGAGI. The germline V and J ends were trimmed by 6 bases and 1 base, with 7 bases remaining between them. The CDR3 covers 13 residues.

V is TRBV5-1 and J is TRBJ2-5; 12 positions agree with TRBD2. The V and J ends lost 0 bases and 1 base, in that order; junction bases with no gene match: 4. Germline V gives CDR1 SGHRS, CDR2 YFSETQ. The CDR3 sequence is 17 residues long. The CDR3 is CASSLGTSGGTQETQYF. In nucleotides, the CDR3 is TGCGCCAGCAGCTTGGGAACTAGCGGGGGGACCCAAGAGACCCAGTACTTC. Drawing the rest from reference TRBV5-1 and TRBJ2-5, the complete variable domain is KAGVTQTPRYLIKTRGQQVTLSCSPISGHRSVSWYQQTPGQGLQFLFEYFSETQRNKGNFPGRFSGRQFSNSRSEMNVSTLELGDSALYLCASSLGTSGGTQETQYFGPGTRLLVL.

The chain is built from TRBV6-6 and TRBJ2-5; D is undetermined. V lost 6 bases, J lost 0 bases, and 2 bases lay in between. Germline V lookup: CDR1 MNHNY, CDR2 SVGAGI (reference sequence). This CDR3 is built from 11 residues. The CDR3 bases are TGTGCCAGCAGGAACCAAGAGACCCAGTACTTC. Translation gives CASRNQETQYF.

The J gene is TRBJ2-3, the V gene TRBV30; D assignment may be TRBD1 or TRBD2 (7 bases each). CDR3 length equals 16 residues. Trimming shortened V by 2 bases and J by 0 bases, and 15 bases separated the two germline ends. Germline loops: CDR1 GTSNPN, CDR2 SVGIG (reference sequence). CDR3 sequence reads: CAWSSGTDPSTDTQYF. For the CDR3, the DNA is TGTGCCTGGAGTAGCGGGACAGACCCTAGCACAGATACGCAGTATTTT. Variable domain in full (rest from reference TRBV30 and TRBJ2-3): SQTIHQWPATLVQPVGSPLSLECTVEGTSNPNLYWYRQAAGRGLQLLFYSVGIGQISSEVPQNLSASRPQDRQFILSSKKLLLSDSGFYLCAWSSGTDPSTDTQYFGPGTRLTVL.

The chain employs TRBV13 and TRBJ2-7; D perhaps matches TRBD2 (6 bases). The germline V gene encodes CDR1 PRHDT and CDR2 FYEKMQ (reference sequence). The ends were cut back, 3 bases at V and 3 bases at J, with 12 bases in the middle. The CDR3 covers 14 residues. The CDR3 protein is CASSLGREDYEQYF. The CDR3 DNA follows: TGTGCCAGCAGCTTGGGCAGGGAGGACTACGAGCAGTACTTC.

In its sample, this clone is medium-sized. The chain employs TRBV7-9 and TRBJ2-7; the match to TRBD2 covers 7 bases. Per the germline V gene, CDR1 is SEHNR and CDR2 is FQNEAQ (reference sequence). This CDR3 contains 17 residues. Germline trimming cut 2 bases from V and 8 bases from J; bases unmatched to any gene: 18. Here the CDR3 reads CASSLSLPEGGDVQQYF. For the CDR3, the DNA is TGTGCCAGCAGCTTAAGCCTCCCCGAGGGAGGGGATGTGCAGCAGTACTTC. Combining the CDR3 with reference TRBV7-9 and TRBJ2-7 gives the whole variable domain DTGVSQNPRHKITKRGQNVTFRCDPISEHNRLYWYRQTLGQGPEFLTYFQNEAQLEKSRLLSDRFSAERPKGSFSTLEIQRTEQGDSAMYLCASSLSLPEGGDVQQYFGPGTRLTVT.

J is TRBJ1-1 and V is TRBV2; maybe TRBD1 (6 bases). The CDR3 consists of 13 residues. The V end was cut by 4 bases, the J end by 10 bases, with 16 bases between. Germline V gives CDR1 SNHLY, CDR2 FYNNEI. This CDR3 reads CASSAQGIAGAFF. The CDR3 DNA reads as TGTGCCAGCAGTGCGCAGGGGATTGCGGGAGCTTTCTTT.

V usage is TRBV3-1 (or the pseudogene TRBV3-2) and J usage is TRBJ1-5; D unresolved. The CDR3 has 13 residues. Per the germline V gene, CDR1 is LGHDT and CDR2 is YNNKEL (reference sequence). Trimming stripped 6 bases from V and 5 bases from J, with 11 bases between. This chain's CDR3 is CASSTRRDQPQHF. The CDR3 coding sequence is TGTGCCAGCAGTACCCGACGGGATCAGCCCCAGCATTTT.

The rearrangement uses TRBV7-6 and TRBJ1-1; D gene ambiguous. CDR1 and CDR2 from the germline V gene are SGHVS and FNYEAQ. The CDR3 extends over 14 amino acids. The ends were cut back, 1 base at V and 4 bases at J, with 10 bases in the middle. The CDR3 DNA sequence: TGTGCCAGCAGCTTAGTTAGTTCCGGCACTGAAGCTTTCTTT. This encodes CASSLVSSGTEAFF.

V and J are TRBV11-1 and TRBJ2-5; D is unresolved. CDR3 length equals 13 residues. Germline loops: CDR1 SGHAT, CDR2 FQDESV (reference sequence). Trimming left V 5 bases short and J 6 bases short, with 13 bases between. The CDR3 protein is CASSLGEGQTQYF. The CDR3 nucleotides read TGTGCCAGCAGCCTAGGAGAAGGGCAGACCCAGTACTTC. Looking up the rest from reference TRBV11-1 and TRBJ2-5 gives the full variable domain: EAEVAQSPRYKITEKSQAVAFWCDPISGHATLYWYRQILGQGPELLVQFQDESVVDDSQLPKDRFSAERLKGVDSTLKIQPAELGDSAMYLCASSLGEGQTQYFGPGTRLLVL.

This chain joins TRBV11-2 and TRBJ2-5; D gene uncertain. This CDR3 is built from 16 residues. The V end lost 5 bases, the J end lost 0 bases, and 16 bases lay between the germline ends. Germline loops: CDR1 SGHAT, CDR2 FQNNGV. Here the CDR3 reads CASSASLPGDQETQYF. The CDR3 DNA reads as TGTGCCAGCAGCGCATCCCTTCCCGGAGACCAAGAGACCCAGTACTTC.

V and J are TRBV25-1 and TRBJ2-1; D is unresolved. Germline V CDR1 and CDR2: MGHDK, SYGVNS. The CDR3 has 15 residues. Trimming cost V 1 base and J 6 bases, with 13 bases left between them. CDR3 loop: CASSESGLRGNEQFF. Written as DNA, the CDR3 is TGTGCCAGCAGTGAATCGGGCCTCCGCGGCAATGAGCAGTTCTTC. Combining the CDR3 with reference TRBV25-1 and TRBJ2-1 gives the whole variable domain EADIYQTPRYLVIGTGKKITLECSQTMGHDKMYWYQQDPGMELHLIHYSYGVNSTEKGDLSSESTVSRIRTEHFPLTLESARPSHTSQYLCASSESGLRGNEQFFGPGTRLTVL.

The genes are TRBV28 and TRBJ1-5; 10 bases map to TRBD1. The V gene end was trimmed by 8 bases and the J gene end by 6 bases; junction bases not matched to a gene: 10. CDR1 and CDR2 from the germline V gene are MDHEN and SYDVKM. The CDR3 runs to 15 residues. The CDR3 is CASSSRGQGPQPQHF. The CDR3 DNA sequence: TGTGCCAGCTCCTCAAGGGGACAGGGGCCTCAGCCCCAGCATTTT.

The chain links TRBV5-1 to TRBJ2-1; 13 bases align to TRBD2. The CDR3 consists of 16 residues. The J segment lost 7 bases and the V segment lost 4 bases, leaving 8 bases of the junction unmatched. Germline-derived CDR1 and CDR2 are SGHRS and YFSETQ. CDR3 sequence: CASSRLLAGGQNEQFF. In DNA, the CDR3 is TGCGCCAGCAGCAGACTACTAGCGGGGGGGCAGAATGAGCAGTTCTTC.

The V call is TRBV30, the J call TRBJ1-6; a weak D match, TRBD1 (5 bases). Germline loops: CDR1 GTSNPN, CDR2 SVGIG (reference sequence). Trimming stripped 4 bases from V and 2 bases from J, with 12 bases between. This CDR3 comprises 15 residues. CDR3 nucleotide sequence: TGTGCCTGGATAGGGGACGACCCCTATAATTCACCCCTCCACTTT. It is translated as CAWIGDDPYNSPLHF.

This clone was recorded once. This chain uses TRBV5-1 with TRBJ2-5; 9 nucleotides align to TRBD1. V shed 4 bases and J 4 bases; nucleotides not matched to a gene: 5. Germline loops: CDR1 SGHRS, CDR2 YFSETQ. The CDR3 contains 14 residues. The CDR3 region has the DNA TGCGCCAGCAGCCAACAGGGGGCGGGAGAGACCCAGTACTTC. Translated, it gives CASSQQGAGETQYF.

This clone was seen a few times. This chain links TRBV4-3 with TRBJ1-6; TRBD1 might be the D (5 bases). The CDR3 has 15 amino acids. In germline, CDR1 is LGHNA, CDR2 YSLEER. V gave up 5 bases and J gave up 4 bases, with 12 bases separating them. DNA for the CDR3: TGCGCCAGCAGCATCGGGACCGCGTATAATTCACCCCTCCACTTT. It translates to CASSIGTAYNSPLHF.

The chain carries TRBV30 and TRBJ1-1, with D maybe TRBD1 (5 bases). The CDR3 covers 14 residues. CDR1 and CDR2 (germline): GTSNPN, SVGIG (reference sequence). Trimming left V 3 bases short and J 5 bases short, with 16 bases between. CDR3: CAWSNWGGGTEAFF. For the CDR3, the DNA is TGTGCCTGGAGCAATTGGGGGGGAGGTACTGAAGCTTTCTTT.